The 5 T cell receptor beta chains listed next were all sequenced from one sample in a study of blood T cell repertoires in COVID-19. Only in-frame clones appear in the TCRdb table, and some are missing; sequencing was by immunoSEQ multiplex PCR. The repertoire holds roughly 200,000 clones, more than 70% seen once, with roughly 9.1% in the top ten. The specimen sequenced was PBMCs or T cells enriched from blood (not recorded which). The receptors stem from a young woman who had recovered from COVID-19.

The chain couples TRBV19 to TRBJ1-3, with 7 bases lining up with TRBD1. The trim removed 7 bases at V and 0 bases at J, leaving 6 bases unmatched. This CDR3 is 15 amino acids long. Germline V gene data show CDR1 as LNHDA and CDR2 as SQIVND (reference sequence). The CDR3 reads CASIRGGDSGNTIYF. Here the CDR3 DNA reads TGTGCCAGTATCAGAGGGGGCGACTCTGGAAACACCATATATTTT.

V usage is TRBV9 and J usage is TRBJ2-1; tentative D call: TRBD2 (5 bases). Trimming removed 4 bases from V and 4 bases from J, with 15 bases in between. This CDR3 comprises 15 residues. Germline CDR1 is SGDLS and CDR2 is YYNGEE. In DNA form, the CDR3 reads TGTGCCAGCAGCTCCGGACGATCGGGGTACAATGAGCAGTTCTTC. It yields the protein CASSSGRSGYNEQFF.

This clone came up a few times. This chain uses TRBV6-1 with TRBJ2-7; 10 nucleotides agree with TRBD2. The J segment lost 2 bases and the V segment lost 1 base, leaving 2 bases of the junction unmatched. The CDR3 consists of 15 residues. The germline CDR1 and CDR2 sequences are MNHNS and SASEGT. The CDR3, as DNA: TGTGCCAGCAGTGAAGGGACTAGCGGACCCTACGAGCAGTACTTC. Amino acid sequence: CASSEGTSGPYEQYF.

This chain connects TRBV5-1 to TRBJ1-4; 8 bases agree with TRBD1. The junction had 4 bases not matched to a gene; V was cut back by 4 bases and J by 5 bases. CDR3 length: 14 amino acids. CDR1 is SGHRS and CDR2 is YFSETQ in the germline V gene. In DNA, the CDR3 is TGCGCCAGCAGCCTTCGACAGGGGAATGAAAAACTGTTTTTT. Translated: CASSLRQGNEKLFF.

This chain joins TRBV4-1 and TRBJ1-5, with D maybe TRBD1 (6 bases). Germline CDR1 and CDR2: MGHRA and YSYEKL. V was cut by 4 bases and J by 8 bases, with 18 bases left in between. The CDR3 sequence is 15 residues long. The CDR3 DNA reads TGCGCCAGCAGCCCCCGTGAAACCTACAGGGAGCCCCAGCATTTT. This codes for CASSPRETYREPQHF.